This entry lists 13 T cell receptor beta chains sequenced from one sample in a study of T cell responses to AZD1222 COVID-19 vaccine. The assay was immunoSEQ multiplex PCR, and TCRdb's table has in-frame clones only and misses some. The data show roughly 120,000 clones, 85% to 90% seen once. This material consisted of peripheral blood, taken 28 days after the second AZD1222 dose. The receptors stem from an adult who received the AZD1222 COVID-19 vaccine.

The chain combines TRBV19 with TRBJ2-3; D is perhaps TRBD2 (6 bases). The V and J ends lost 4 bases and 0 bases respectively, with 14 bases between them. There are 16 residues in the CDR3. Germline loops: CDR1 LNHDA, CDR2 SQIVND (reference sequence). CDR3 loop: CASSNPRRGSTDTQYF. Here the CDR3 DNA reads TGTGCCAGTAGTAACCCCCGGCGGGGTAGCACAGATACGCAGTATTTT.

V and J are TRBV7-2 and TRBJ1-6; D remains unclear. Germline values: CDR1 SGHTA, CDR2 FQGNSA. V lost 5 bases, J lost 9 bases, and 14 bases lay in between. The CDR3 totals 14 residues. CDR3 region: CASSTIMAGSPLHF. Here the CDR3 DNA reads TGTGCCAGCAGCACGATCATGGCGGGTTCACCCCTCCACTTT.

The rearrangement uses TRBV15 and TRBJ2-1; a possible D gene is TRBD2 (5 bases). The germline CDR1 and CDR2 sequences are LNHNV and YYDKDF (reference sequence). CDR3 length equals 15 residues. V lost 3 bases and J 3 bases, leaving 12 bases between the germline ends. The DNA of the CDR3 is TGTGCCACCAGCAGGGCTGGCGGGTTCTACAATGAGCAGTTCTTC. Protein: CATSRAGGFYNEQFF.

With regard to this clone: Other DNA sequences in this specimen translate into the identical CDR3. The chain uses TRBV5-1 and TRBJ1-6; 7 bases are shared with TRBD1. Trimming took 0 bases from V and 5 from J; bases not matched to a gene: 2. The CDR3 is made up of 15 amino acids. Germline assignment: CDR1 SGHRS and CDR2 YFSETQ. The CDR3 reads CASSLATGNNSPLHF. In nucleotides, the CDR3 is TGCGCCAGCAGCTTGGCGACAGGGAATAATTCACCCCTCCACTTT.

This sequence joins TRBV30 and TRBJ1-1; 7 bases align to TRBD1. J gave up 4 bases and V 4 bases, and 9 bases lay outside the gene matches. Germline CDR1 is GTSNPN and CDR2 is SVGIG (reference sequence). This CDR3 region has 14 residues. CDR3 nucleotide sequence: TGTGCCTGGATCCGAACACAGGGGAGCACTGAAGCTTTCTTT. This sequence encodes CAWIRTQGSTEAFF.

This clone has just one count. The chain couples TRBV11-1 to TRBJ2-7; 9 bases map to TRBD2. The CDR3 is 16 amino acids. The germline V gene has CDR1 SGHAT and CDR2 FQDESV (reference sequence). With V trimmed by 1 base and J by 2 bases, 6 bases remained unmatched. The CDR3 DNA sequence: TGTGCCAGCAGCTTAGATCCTAGCGGGGTGACCTACGAGCAGTACTTC. It specifies CASSLDPSGVTYEQYF.

V and J are TRBV7-3 and TRBJ1-6; 7 nucleotides align to TRBD1. The J segment lost 6 bases and the V segment lost 6 bases, leaving 5 bases of the junction unmatched. The CDR3 is made up of 14 amino acids. Germline CDR1 SGHTA, CDR2 FQGTGA. Here the CDR3 reads CASSRQGGNSPLHF. CDR3 nucleotides: TGTGCCAGCAGTAGACAGGGAGGTAATTCACCCCTCCACTTT.

CDR3 in amino acids: CASSFGQEQYF. The CDR3 DNA sequence: TGTGCCAGCAGCTTTGGCCAGGAGCAGTACTTC. The chain carries TRBV5-4 and TRBJ2-7, with D unclear. Germline CDR1 reads SGHNT; CDR2 reads YYREEE (reference sequence). The ends were cut back, 2 bases at V and 7 bases at J, with 7 bases in the middle. CDR3 length: 11 residues.

The V and J genes are TRBV7-5 and TRBJ1-1; the table assigns TRBD1, which was not confirmed against the DNA. TRBV7-5 is listed as a pseudogene. The CDR3 spans 18 residues. CDR3 nucleotide sequence: TGTGTCAGAAGCTTAGCGCAGGGCATGAGTAGTAAGTACACTGAAGCTTTCTTT. Its protein product is CVRSLAQGMSSKYTEAFF.

This rearrangement joins TRBV3-1 (or the pseudogene TRBV3-2) to TRBJ2-7; possible D gene TRBD2, 6 bases. The CDR3 runs to 14 residues. The V end lost 4 bases, the J end lost 5 bases, and 15 bases lay between the germline ends. The germline CDR1 and CDR2 sequences are LGHDT and YNNKEL (reference sequence). In DNA, the CDR3 is TGTGCCAGCAGCCCCTCCCCATCGGGGGACGAGCAGTACTTC. Its protein is CASSPSPSGDEQYF.

This sequence joins TRBV24-1 and TRBJ2-1, with 7 bases fitting TRBD2. This CDR3 contains 14 residues. Germline V gene sequence: CDR1 KGHDR, CDR2 SFDVKD. V shed 3 bases and J 11 bases; nucleotides not matched to a gene: 9. CDR3 residues: CATSDRRGTQKQFF. The CDR3 nucleotides read TGTGCCACCAGTGATCGGCGGGGGACTCAAAAGCAGTTCTTC.

This clone has just one count. The CDR3 sequence: CASSQEAGKGGYTF. CDR3 in DNA: TGCGCCAGCAGCCAAGAGGCCGGGAAGGGCGGCTACACCTTC. The chain carries TRBV4-3 and TRBJ1-2; unclear D gene. The CDR3 consists of 14 residues. Germline assignment: CDR1 LGHNA and CDR2 YSLEER. V dropped 0 bases and J dropped 8 bases, with 13 bases sitting between them.

V and J are TRBV5-1 and TRBJ2-7, with a tentative D call TRBD2 (5 bases). The ends were cut back, 0 bases at V and 0 bases at J, with 7 bases in the middle. The CDR3 is made up of 14 amino acids. Per the germline V gene, CDR1 is SGHRS and CDR2 is YFSETQ. The CDR3 nucleotides read TGCGCCAGCAGCTTGGTAGCGAGCTCCTACGAGCAGTACTTC. Encoded protein: CASSLVASSYEQYF. Full variable domain (remainder filled in from reference TRBV5-1 and TRBJ2-7): KAGVTQTPRYLIKTRGQQVTLSCSPISGHRSVSWYQQTPGQGLQFLFEYFSETQRNKGNFPGRFSGRQFSNSRSEMNVSTLELGDSALYLCASSLVASSYEQYFGPGTRLTVT.